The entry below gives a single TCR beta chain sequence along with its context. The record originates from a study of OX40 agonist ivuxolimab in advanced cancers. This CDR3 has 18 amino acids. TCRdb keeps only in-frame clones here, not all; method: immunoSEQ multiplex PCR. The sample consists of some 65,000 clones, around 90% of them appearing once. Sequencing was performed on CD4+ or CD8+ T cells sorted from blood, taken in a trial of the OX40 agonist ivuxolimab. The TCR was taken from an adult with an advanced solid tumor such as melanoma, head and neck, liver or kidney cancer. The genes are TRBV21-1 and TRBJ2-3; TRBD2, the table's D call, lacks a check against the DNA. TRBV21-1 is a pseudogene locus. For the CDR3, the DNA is TGTGCCAGCAGCTCCGGGACTAGCGGGGGGGAGGTTCCAGATACGCAGTATTTT. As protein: CASSSGTSGGEVPDTQYF.